These T cell receptor beta chains were read from a single sample in a study of blood T cell repertoires in COVID-19. Generated by immunoSEQ multiplex PCR, the TCRdb table keeps only in-frame clones and is missing some. The sample contains about 210,000 clones, roughly 80% of which appear only once. Sequenced: peripheral blood. Every receptor here comes from a man in his 60s with acute or convalescent COVID-19. Each CDR3 is given with its conserved first and last residue. A D gene is named only where the DNA matches it firmly. Clone size, where shown, is once, few, many, or a class for clones that have expanded.

TRBD1	TRBV2	TRBJ2-5	-	CASSEEATGGYETQYF	TGTGCCAGCAGTGAAGAAGCGACAGGGGGCTATGAGACCCAGTACTTC
TRBD1	TRBV5-1	TRBJ1-1	-	CASSFTGDTEAFF	TGCGCCAGCAGCTTTACAGGGGACACTGAAGCTTTCTTT
TRBD1	TRBV5-1	TRBJ2-7	-	CASSYSGTGTAYEQYF	TGCGCCAGCAGCTACTCCGGGACAGGGACGGCCTACGAGCAGTACTTC
-	TRBV9	TRBJ2-2	-	CASSEQASGELFF	TGTGCCAGCAGCGAACAGGCGAGCGGGGAGCTGTTTTTT
TRBD2	TRBV9	TRBJ2-1	-	CASSRRLAGVYNEQFF	TGTGCCAGCAGCAGACGACTGGCGGGGGTCTACAATGAGCAGTTCTTC
-	TRBV5-1	TRBJ1-5	few	CASSLGPGSSNQPQHF	TGCGCCAGCAGCTTGGGGCCGGGGTCGAGCAATCAGCCCCAGCATTTT
TRBD2	TRBV30	TRBJ2-1	-	CAWRKTSGRASEQFF	TGTGCCTGGAGGAAGACTAGCGGGAGGGCCTCGGAGCAGTTCTTC
-	TRBV6-6	TRBJ1-1	-	CASSYGGENTEAFF	TGTGCCAGCAGTTACGGCGGGGAGAACACTGAAGCTTTCTTT
-	TRBV3-1/TRBV3-2	TRBJ1-4	-	CASSQGTSNEKLFF	TGTGCCAGCAGCCAAGGGACATCTAATGAAAAACTGTTTTTT
-	TRBV3-1/TRBV3-2	TRBJ1-5	once	CASSFIYFRSYSNQPQHF	TGTGCCAGCAGCTTTATTTATTTCAGGTCGTATAGCAATCAGCCCCAGCATTTT
TRBD1	TRBV19	TRBJ1-2	few	CASGQGWAYGYTF	TGTGCCAGTGGACAGGGATGGGCCTATGGCTACACCTTC
TRBD1	TRBV23-1	TRBJ1-1	-	CASRGNRGHTEAFF	TGCGCCAGCAGGGGGAACAGGGGACATACTGAAGCTTTCTTT
TRBD1	TRBV27	TRBJ2-7	-	CASSLQTGSYEQYF	TGTGCCAGCAGTTTACAGACAGGGTCCTACGAGCAGTACTTC
-	TRBV7-9	TRBJ2-3	once	CASSLGGASGSTDTQYF	TGTGCCAGCAGCTTAGGAGGAGCCAGCGGAAGCACAGATACGCAGTATTTT
TRBD2	TRBV4-2	TRBJ2-1	-	CASSQAGTSGIFNEQFF	TGTGCCAGCAGCCAAGCCGGGACTAGCGGGATATTTAATGAGCAGTTCTTC
TRBD1	TRBV19	TRBJ2-1	-	CASSRTGVVNEQFF	TGTGCCAGTTCTCGGACAGGGGTGGTAAATGAGCAGTTCTTC
-	TRBV19	TRBJ1-5	-	CASSPRDTGNQPQHF	TGTGCCAGTAGTCCCCGGGACACGGGCAATCAGCCCCAGCATTTT
TRBD1	TRBV5-4	TRBJ1-1	-	CASSRTGNTEAFF	TGTGCCAGCAGCCGGACAGGGAACACTGAAGCTTTCTTT
-	TRBV2	TRBJ1-2	few	CASRTDDYGYTF	TGTGCCAGCAGGACAGATGACTATGGCTACACCTTC
TRBD2	TRBV19	TRBJ2-1	-	CASQNLAGGYNEQFF	TGTGCCAGTCAGAACCTAGCGGGAGGGTACAATGAGCAGTTCTTC
-	TRBV3-1/TRBV3-2	TRBJ2-5	-	CASSQVGAGETQYF	TGTGCCAGCAGCCAAGTGGGGGCGGGAGAGACCCAGTACTTC
-	TRBV10-1	TRBJ2-4	-	CASSDLYGNPGENIQYF	TGCGCCAGCAGTGATCTTTACGGGAATCCAGGGGAAAACATTCAGTACTTC
-	TRBV6-5	TRBJ1-2	-	CASTGGGNYGYTF	TGTGCCTCTACGGGGGGTGGGAACTATGGCTACACCTTC
TRBD1	TRBV19	TRBJ1-4	-	CASSITGGTMGEKLFF	TGTGCCAGTAGTATCACAGGGGGCACGATGGGTGAAAAACTGTTTTTT
TRBD1	TRBV10-3	TRBJ1-2	-	CAISDLQGNYGYTF	TGTGCCATCAGTGACCTACAGGGGAACTATGGCTACACCTTC
TRBD1	TRBV11-1	TRBJ2-3	-	CASSLAQRDRKYF	TGTGCCAGCAGCTTAGCGCAAAGGGACAGAAAGTATTTT